This paragraph reports one T cell receptor beta chain. This clone's antigen is unknown. Base-call qualities are not available, and no considerably larger clone is one nucleotide away. The CDR3 regions of human TCRbeta chains were analyzed by immunosequencing. Per the original workflow: TCRs in the repertoires were compared against a reference library of SARS-CoV-2-specific TCRs that had been generated with the MIRA antigen-specificity platform. Breadth was defined as the fraction of unique TCRs that were SARS-CoV-2-associated. Depth was defined as the fraction of total T cells that were SARS-CoV-2-associated. Using the MIRA data, each spike-specific TCR was mapped to the spike region that the TCR reacts to and placed in a CD4 or CD8 class. Log10-transformed breadth and depth values were compared by one-way ANOVA with Sidak's multiple comparisons tests. TCRdb mirrors the immuneACCESS table, restricted to in-frame sequences. Some clones are absent from its copies; in checked studies, under half trace to an unresolved V gene, and the reason for the others is unknown. Clonal size and the V and J genes are those of that table, whereas D and trimming came from the DNA. Across this sample there are some 150,000 clones, with around 89% seen only once. The ten largest clones represent 2.5% to 3% of the sample.

This sample's time point label indicates: baseline before first vaccination. The vaccinee samples were drawn from two UK trials, COV001 and COV002, one of which was a single-blind randomized controlled phase 2/3 trial testing AZD1222 (ChAdOx1 nCoV-19) in healthy adults. Trial participant PBMC samples were collected at day 0 and day 28 after the second dose for TCRbeta chain sequencing. This record belongs to a study of T cell responses to AZD1222 COVID-19 vaccine (dated by TCRdb to the early 2020s). Background for the entire study: AZD1222 recipients whose second dose came at about 4 weeks and those whose second dose came at about 12 weeks were combined into one group, since spike-specific TCR depth and breadth did not differ between the two schedules. A total of over 230 trial participants underwent TCR sequencing, of whom around 210 had received two doses of AZD1222 and approximately 26 had received two doses of the MenACWY control vaccine. Trial participants were enrolled into age subgroups of 18-55, 56-69 and 70-plus years, which contained roughly 150, 30 and 60 TCR-sequenced participants, respectively. Overall results and qualifications from the work: A significant rise in spike-specific TCR breadth and depth was observed after two AZD1222 doses relative to day 0 and relative to MenACWY recipients. No day 14 peak-response samples were available, so repertoires were characterized only after the peak T cell response. Reportedly, close to half of the unique spike-specific TCRs recognized epitopes lying outside the regions that are mutated in the B.1.351 and B.1.1.7 variants. The 56-69-year group was small, and its depth increase did not reach significance, likely because of low power. Participants were mostly white British and included more females than males, and it was suggested by the authors that clonal diversity may have been underestimated. Conclusions about previously exposed vaccinees are limited, since just a handful of AZD1222 recipients were seropositive for SARS-CoV-2 at baseline. The whole spike protein was spanned by vaccine-associated CD4 TCRs, and dominant responses were seen in regions 160-218 and 743-854.

From V the trimming removes 6 bases and from J it removes 6 bases, while the gene matches leave 3 bases of the junction unaccounted for. Counted from cysteine to phenylalanine, this CDR3 has 14 amino acids. Only the CDR3 part of the read is kept: 42 bases, read in frame from the first base. Looking up the germline V gene yields CDR1 SGHTA and CDR2 FQGNSA. The sequencing used peripheral blood, collected on day 0 of AZD1222 vaccination. This clonotype was sampled from an adult in good health. The rearrangement joined TRBV7-2 to TRBJ1-6; 9 bases in the middle match TRBD1. The nucleotide sequence is given as TGTGCCAGCAGGAGGGACAGGGCTAATTCACCCCTCCACTTT. It specifies CASRRDRANSPLHF.